The text below deals with one TCR beta chain. This specimen comes from a study of T cell changes during pregnancy in multiple sclerosis. This table comes from immunoSEQ multiplex PCR, and its TCRdb copy is limited to in-frame clones, with some not included. The table lists 25,000 to 35,000 clones, around 91% of them singletons. The sample in question was CD4+ T cells from peripheral blood mononuclear cells, obtained in the third trimester of pregnancy. This TCR came from a female donor in good health, enrolled as a control in a pregnancy study.

The CDR3 coding sequence is TGCGCCAGCAGCTTGGCCGCCGGGGGGGAAGGTTCACCCCTCCACTTT. Protein: CASSLAAGGEGSPLHF. The chain links TRBV5-1 to TRBJ1-6, with a weak D call TRBD1 (5 bases). This CDR3 is built from 16 residues. V was cut by 0 bases and J by 9 bases, with 16 bases left in between. CDR1 SGHRS and CDR2 YFSETQ come from the germline V gene. Using reference TRBV5-1 and TRBJ1-6 for the parts outside the CDR3, the full variable domain is KAGVTQTPRYLIKTRGQQVTLSCSPISGHRSVSWYQQTPGQGLQFLFEYFSETQRNKGNFPGRFSGRQFSNSRSEMNVSTLELGDSALYLCASSLAAGGEGSPLHFGNGTRLTVT.